The 20 T cell receptor beta chains reported below all come from one sample, sequenced in a study of blood T cell repertoires in COVID-19. Measured with immunoSEQ multiplex PCR; TCRdb has only the in-frame clones, and not every one. The data show a few hundred thousand clones, about 91% seen once. The sequencing input was peripheral blood. These receptor sequences come from a person aged 18-30 years with COVID-19, enrolled during active disease.

Concerning this clone itself: The same CDR3 can be traced to other DNA sequences in this sample. The V and J genes are TRBV5-4 and TRBJ2-3; 13 nucleotides line up with TRBD2. V lost 4 bases to trimming and J lost 2 bases; unmatched junction nucleotides: 4. Germline CDR1 SGHNT, CDR2 YYREEE (reference sequence). This CDR3 contains 16 residues. The CDR3 loop is CASSRGLAGATDTQYF. The CDR3 region has the DNA TGTGCCAGCAGCAGAGGACTAGCGGGAGCCACAGATACGCAGTATTTT.

This chain uses TRBV7-8 with TRBJ2-7, with 8 positions matching TRBD1. The CDR3 has 14 residues. V lost 6 bases and J lost 1; bases outside the gene matches: 5. The germline gives CDR1 SGHVS, CDR2 FQNEAQ. Here the CDR3 DNA reads TGTGCCAGCAGACCTCGACAGGGGTCCTACGAGCAGTACTTC. Protein sequence: CASRPRQGSYEQYF. The whole variable domain, filled in from reference TRBV7-8 and TRBJ2-7, reads GAGVSQSPRYKVAKRGQDVALRCDPISGHVSLFWYQQALGQGPEFLTYFQNEAQLDKSGLPSDRFFAERPEGSVSTLKIQRTQQEDSAVYLCASRPRQGSYEQYFGPGTRLTVT.

This rearrangement joins TRBV24-1 to TRBJ2-5; 7 positions agree with TRBD1. Trimming cost V 3 bases and J 6 bases; bases outside gene matches: 6. Germline V gives CDR1 KGHDR, CDR2 SFDVKD. There are 14 residues in the CDR3. CDR3 protein: CATSDEDRAKTQYF. DNA of the CDR3: TGTGCCACCAGTGATGAAGACAGGGCAAAGACCCAGTACTTC.

This clone appeared a single time. The chain couples TRBV28 to TRBJ1-2, with a weak D call TRBD1 (5 bases). V gave up 8 bases and J gave up 9 bases, with 13 bases separating them. The germline V gene has CDR1 MDHEN and CDR2 SYDVKM. There are 11 residues in the CDR3. The CDR3 reads CASRDYGSYTF. Here the CDR3 DNA reads TGTGCCAGCCGGGACTATGGGAGCTACACCTTC.

V is TRBV24-1 and J is TRBJ2-5; 9 nucleotides line up with TRBD1. The germline V gene encodes CDR1 KGHDR and CDR2 SFDVKD. CDR3 size: 15 residues. V trimming: 4 bases; J trimming: 2 bases; junction bases outside the gene matches: 4. The CDR3, as DNA: TGTGCCACCAGTGACCCTGGGACAGGGCAAGAGACCCAGTACTTC. Protein: CATSDPGTGQETQYF.

The V call is TRBV2, the J call TRBJ1-1; tentatively, D is TRBD1 (5 bases). The germline gives CDR1 SNHLY, CDR2 FYNNEI. V was shortened by 7 bases and J by 10 bases, with 19 bases between the two germline ends. This CDR3 comprises 13 residues. The CDR3 nucleotides read TGTGCCAGCATTTCGGGACCCGGGAGCCGAGCTTTCTTT. It is translated as CASISGPGSRAFF.

A few counts support this clone. The genes are TRBV7-9 and TRBJ1-1; 8 bases align to TRBD1. The J segment lost 3 bases and the V segment lost 2 bases, leaving 8 bases of the junction unmatched. The germline gives CDR1 SEHNR, CDR2 FQNEAQ (reference sequence). This CDR3 comprises 16 residues. CDR3 region: CASSLFGGGQDTEAFF. The CDR3 DNA is TGTGCCAGCAGCTTATTTGGAGGGGGACAGGACACTGAAGCTTTCTTT.

The V gene is TRBV29-1, the J gene TRBJ1-2; possible D gene TRBD1, 6 bases. The CDR3 spans 11 residues. Looked up from germline, CDR1 is SQVTM and CDR2 is ANQGSEA. V lost 4 bases and J lost 7, with 10 bases in between. This CDR3 reads CSVVAGVGYTF. CDR3 bases: TGCAGCGTTGTGGCAGGGGTTGGCTACACCTTC.

V usage is TRBV9 and J usage is TRBJ2-2; D is ambiguous. V was pared by 3 bases and J by 8 bases, with 8 bases between. CDR3 size: 12 residues. CDR1 and CDR2 (germline): SGDLS, YYNGEE. The CDR3 DNA is TGTGCCAGCAGCGGCCAGGCTGGGGAGCTGTTTTTT. It yields the protein CASSGQAGELFF.

J is TRBJ1-3 and V is TRBV5-4, with TRBD1 identical over 7 bases. This CDR3 is built from 15 residues. The junction had 0 bases not matched to a gene; V was cut back by 0 bases and J by 0 bases. The germline CDR1 and CDR2 sequences are SGHNT and YYREEE (reference sequence). In nucleotides, the CDR3 is TGTGCCAGCAGCTTGGCAGGGGGCTCTGGAAACACCATATATTTT. Amino acids: CASSLAGGSGNTIYF.

This clone occurred once. The junction departs from the called germline gene at one end, perhaps through a read error. V and J are TRBV6-1 and TRBJ2-1; the D is unclear. This CDR3 spans 14 amino acids. CDR1 is MNHNS, CDR2 SASEGT, per germline. The CDR3, as DNA: TGTGCCAGCAGTGAAGCCCTACTCTACTATGAGCAGTTCTTC. It codes for CASSEALLYYEQFF.

The chain couples TRBV6-2 or TRBV6-3 to TRBJ2-3, with 8 bases fitting TRBD1. Trimming took 0 bases from V and 3 from J; bases not matched to a gene: 8. The CDR3 is 17 amino acids. Germline V gene sequence: CDR1 MNHEY, CDR2 SVGEGT. CDR3 residues: CASSYSPQGARTDTQYF. The CDR3 region has the DNA TGTGCCAGCAGTTACTCCCCTCAGGGGGCAAGAACAGATACGCAGTATTTT.

The V call is TRBV18, the J call TRBJ2-1, with D maybe TRBD2 (6 bases). V gave up 4 bases and J gave up 4 bases, with 14 bases separating them. Germline V gene sequence: CDR1 KGHSH, CDR2 LQKENI. CDR3 length: 15 residues. The CDR3 DNA follows: TGTGCCAGCTCACTATCCGGGGGTTCTTACAATGAGCAGTTCTTC. As protein: CASSLSGGSYNEQFF.

V is TRBV23-1 and J is TRBJ2-1; perhaps TRBD1 as D (6 bases). TRBV23-1 is labeled an ORF, and its function is uncertain. The germline V and J ends were trimmed by 0 bases and 12 bases, with 21 bases remaining between them. The CDR3 runs to 16 residues. The CDR3 coding sequence is TGCGCCAGCAGTCAATCGTGGCGCAGGGGCAGACACGGGCAGTTCTTC. It encodes CASSQSWRRGRHGQFF.

The gene calls are TRBV2 and TRBJ2-2, with TRBD2 matching 7 bases. Germline assignment: CDR1 SNHLY and CDR2 FYNNEI. The CDR3 spans 12 residues. V dropped 8 bases and J dropped 4; count of bases not matched to a gene: 1. The CDR3 is CASGEGTGELFF. Here the CDR3 DNA reads TGTGCCAGCGGGGAGGGCACCGGGGAGCTGTTTTTT.

The chain links TRBV4-3 to TRBJ1-1; tentatively, D is TRBD1 (5 bases). The ends were cut back, 4 bases at V and 3 bases at J, with 12 bases in the middle. CDR1 is LGHNA, CDR2 YSLEER, per germline. This CDR3 comprises 14 residues. The CDR3: CASSPGRVDTEAFF. CDR3 DNA sequence: TGCGCCAGCAGCCCCGGCAGGGTGGACACTGAAGCTTTCTTT.

J is TRBJ2-7 and V is TRBV24-1, with D possibly matching TRBD2 (6 bases). Looked up from germline, CDR1 is KGHDR and CDR2 is SFDVKD. This CDR3 spans 16 amino acids. V was trimmed by 3 bases and J by 2 bases, leaving 16 bases between them. The CDR3 nucleotides are TGTGCCACCAGTGATCCTAGTAGCGGCCGTCCCTACGAGCAGTACTTC. Its protein product is CATSDPSSGRPYEQYF.

V is TRBV7-8 and J is TRBJ2-7, with TRBD1 matching 10 bases. The CDR3 totals 16 residues. Germline CDR1 SGHVS, CDR2 FQNEAQ. The V segment lost 4 bases and the J segment 2 bases; nucleotides outside the gene matches: 8. The CDR3 here is CASSWRGTGATYEQYF. CDR3 in DNA: TGTGCCAGCAGCTGGAGGGGGACAGGGGCAACCTACGAGCAGTACTTC.

This chain links TRBV5-1 with TRBJ2-1; 7 nucleotides align to TRBD1. Per germline, CDR1 SGHRS and CDR2 YFSETQ. J was trimmed by 3 bases and V by 4 bases; bases with no gene match: 7. The CDR3 consists of 15 residues. The CDR3 DNA reads TGCGCCAGCAGCGGAACAGGGGCCGGCTACAATGAGCAGTTCTTC. Protein: CASSGTGAGYNEQFF.

The chain links TRBV9 to TRBJ2-1; TRBD2 matches at 10 bases. The CDR3 totals 15 residues. Germline V gene sequence: CDR1 SGDLS, CDR2 YYNGEE. V lost 2 bases, J lost 8 bases, and 7 bases stayed unmatched. Here the CDR3 DNA reads TGTGCCAGCAGCGTCCTAGCGGGAGTTGTCTATGAGCAGTTCTTC. This gives the protein CASSVLAGVVYEQFF.